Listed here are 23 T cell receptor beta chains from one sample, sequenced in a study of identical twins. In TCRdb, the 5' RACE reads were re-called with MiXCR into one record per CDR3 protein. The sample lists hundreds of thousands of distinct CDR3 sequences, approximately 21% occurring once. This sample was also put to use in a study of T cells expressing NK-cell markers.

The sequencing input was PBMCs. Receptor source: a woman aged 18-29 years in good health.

Written as DNA, the CDR3 is TGTGCCAGCAGTTATCTGGGGACCGGCTACACCTTC. Translation: CASSYLGTGYTF. The chain recombines TRBV12-3 or TRBV12-4 with TRBJ1-2, with a possible D match to TRBD1 (5 bases). V lost 4 bases, J lost 8 bases, and 11 bases lay in between. The CDR3 is made up of 12 amino acids.

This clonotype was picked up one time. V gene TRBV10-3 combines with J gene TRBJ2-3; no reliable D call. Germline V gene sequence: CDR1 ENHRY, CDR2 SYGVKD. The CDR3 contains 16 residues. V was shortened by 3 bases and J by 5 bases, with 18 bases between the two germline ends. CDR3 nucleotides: TGTGCCATCAGTGATTGGGGAACGGCGCAGGAAGATACGCAGTATTTT. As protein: CAISDWGTAQEDTQYF.

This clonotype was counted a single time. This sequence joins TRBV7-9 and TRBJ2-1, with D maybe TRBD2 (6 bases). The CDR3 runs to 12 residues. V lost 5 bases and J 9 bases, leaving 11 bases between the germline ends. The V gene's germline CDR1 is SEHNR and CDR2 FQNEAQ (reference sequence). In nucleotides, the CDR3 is TGTGCCAGCAGCCAAACTAGCATTGAGCAGTTCTTC. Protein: CASSQTSIEQFF.

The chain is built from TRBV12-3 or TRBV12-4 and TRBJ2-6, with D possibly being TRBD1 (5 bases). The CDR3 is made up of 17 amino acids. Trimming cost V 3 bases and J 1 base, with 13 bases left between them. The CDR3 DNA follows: TGTGCCAGCAGTTTCCGTAGGGGTAGGTCTGGGGCCAACGTCCTGACTTTC. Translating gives CASSFRRGRSGANVLTF.

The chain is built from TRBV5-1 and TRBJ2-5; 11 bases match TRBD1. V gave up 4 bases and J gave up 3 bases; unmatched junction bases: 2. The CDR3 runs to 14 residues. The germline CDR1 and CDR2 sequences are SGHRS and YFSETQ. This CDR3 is CASSQGQGEETQYF. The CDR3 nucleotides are TGCGCCAGCAGCCAGGGACAGGGGGAAGAGACCCAGTACTTC.

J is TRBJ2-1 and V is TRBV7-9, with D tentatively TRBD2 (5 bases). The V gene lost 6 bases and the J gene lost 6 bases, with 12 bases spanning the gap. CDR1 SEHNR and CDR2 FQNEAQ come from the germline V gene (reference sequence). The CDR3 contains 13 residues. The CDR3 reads CASRPTSSNEQFF. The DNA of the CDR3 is TGTGCCAGCAGGCCAACTAGTTCCAATGAGCAGTTCTTC. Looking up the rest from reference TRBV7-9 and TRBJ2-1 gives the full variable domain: DTGVSQNPRHKITKRGQNVTFRCDPISEHNRLYWYRQTLGQGPEFLTYFQNEAQLEKSRLLSDRFSAERPKGSFSTLEIQRTEQGDSAMYLCASRPTSSNEQFFGPGTRLTVL.

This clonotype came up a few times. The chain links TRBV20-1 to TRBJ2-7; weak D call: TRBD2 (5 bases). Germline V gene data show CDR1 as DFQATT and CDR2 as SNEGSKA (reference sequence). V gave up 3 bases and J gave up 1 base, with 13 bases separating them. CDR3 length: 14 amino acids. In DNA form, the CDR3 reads TGCAGTGCTAGCCGTCTCGGGGTGTCCTACGAGCAGTACTTC. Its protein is CSASRLGVSYEQYF.

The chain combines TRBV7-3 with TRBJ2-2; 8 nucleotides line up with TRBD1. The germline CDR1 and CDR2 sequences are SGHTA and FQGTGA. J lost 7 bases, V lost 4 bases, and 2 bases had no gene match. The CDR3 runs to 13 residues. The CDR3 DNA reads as TGTGCCAGCAGCTGGACAGGGAACGGGGAGCTGTTTTTT. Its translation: CASSWTGNGELFF. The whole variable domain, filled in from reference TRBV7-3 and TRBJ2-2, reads GAGVSQTPSNKVTEKGKYVELRCDPISGHTALYWYRQSLGQGPEFLIYFQGTGAADDSGLPNDRFFAVRPEGSVSTLKIQRTERGDSAVYLCASSWTGNGELFFGEGSRLTVL.

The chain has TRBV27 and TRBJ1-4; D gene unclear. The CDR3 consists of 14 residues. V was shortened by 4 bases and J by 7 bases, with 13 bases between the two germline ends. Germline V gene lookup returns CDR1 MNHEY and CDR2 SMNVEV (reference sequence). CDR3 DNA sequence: TGTGCCAGCAGTTATAAGGAGGAACGTGAAAAACTGTTTTTT. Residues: CASSYKEEREKLFF.

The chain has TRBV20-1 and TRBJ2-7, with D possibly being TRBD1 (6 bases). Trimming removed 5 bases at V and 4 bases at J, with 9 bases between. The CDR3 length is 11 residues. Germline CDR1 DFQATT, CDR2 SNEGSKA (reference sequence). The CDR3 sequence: CSAGTGYEQYF. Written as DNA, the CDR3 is TGCAGTGCTGGTACAGGGTACGAGCAGTACTTC.

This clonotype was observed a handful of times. The CDR3 DNA reads TGTGCCAGCCGGGGGAGCCCGAACACTGAAGCTTTCTTT. Protein product: CASRGSPNTEAFF. The genes are TRBV27 and TRBJ1-1; tentatively, D is TRBD1 (5 bases). The CDR3 is 13 amino acids. Trimming pared 8 bases from V and 1 base from J, leaving 11 bases between. CDR1 MNHEY and CDR2 SMNVEV come from the germline V gene (reference sequence).

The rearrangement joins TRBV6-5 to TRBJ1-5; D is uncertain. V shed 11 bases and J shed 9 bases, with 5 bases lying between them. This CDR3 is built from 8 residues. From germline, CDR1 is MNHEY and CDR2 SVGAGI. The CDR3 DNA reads TGTGCCCCCGTGCCCCAGCATTTT. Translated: CAPVPQHF.

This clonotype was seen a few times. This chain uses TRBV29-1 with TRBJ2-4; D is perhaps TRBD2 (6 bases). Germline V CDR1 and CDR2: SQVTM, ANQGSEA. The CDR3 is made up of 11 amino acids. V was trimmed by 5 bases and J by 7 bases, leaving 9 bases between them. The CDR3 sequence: CSVLGGNIQYF. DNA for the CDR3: TGCAGCGTTCTTGGGGGGAACATTCAGTACTTC.

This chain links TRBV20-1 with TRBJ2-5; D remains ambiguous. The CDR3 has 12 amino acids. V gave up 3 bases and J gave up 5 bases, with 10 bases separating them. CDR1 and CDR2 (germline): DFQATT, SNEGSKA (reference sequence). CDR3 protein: CSASARSETQYF. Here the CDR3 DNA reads TGCAGTGCTAGCGCTAGATCGGAGACCCAGTACTTC.

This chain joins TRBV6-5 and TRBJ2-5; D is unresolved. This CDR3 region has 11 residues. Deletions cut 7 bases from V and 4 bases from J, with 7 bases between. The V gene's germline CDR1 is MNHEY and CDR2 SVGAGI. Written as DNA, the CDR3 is TGTGCCAGCATCTGGGGAGAGACCCAGTACTTC. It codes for CASIWGETQYF.

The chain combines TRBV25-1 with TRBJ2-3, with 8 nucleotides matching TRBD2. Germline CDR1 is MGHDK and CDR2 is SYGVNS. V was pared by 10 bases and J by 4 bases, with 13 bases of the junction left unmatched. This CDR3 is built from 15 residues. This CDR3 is CATHPAGTSSDTQYF. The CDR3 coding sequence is TGTGCCACCCACCCGGCCGGGACTAGTTCAGATACGCAGTATTTT. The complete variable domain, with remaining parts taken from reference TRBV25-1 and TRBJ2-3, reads EADIYQTPRYLVIGTGKKITLECSQTMGHDKMYWYQQDPGMELHLIHYSYGVNSTEKGDLSSESTVSRIRTEHFPLTLESARPSHTSQYLCATHPAGTSSDTQYFGPGTRLTVL.

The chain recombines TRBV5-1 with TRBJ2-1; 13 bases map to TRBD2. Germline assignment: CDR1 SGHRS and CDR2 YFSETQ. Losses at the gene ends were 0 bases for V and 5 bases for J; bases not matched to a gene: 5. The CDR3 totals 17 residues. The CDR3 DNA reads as TGCGCCAGCAGCTTGGCTGTACTAGCGGGGGGGAACAATGAGCAGTTCTTC. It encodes CASSLAVLAGGNNEQFF.

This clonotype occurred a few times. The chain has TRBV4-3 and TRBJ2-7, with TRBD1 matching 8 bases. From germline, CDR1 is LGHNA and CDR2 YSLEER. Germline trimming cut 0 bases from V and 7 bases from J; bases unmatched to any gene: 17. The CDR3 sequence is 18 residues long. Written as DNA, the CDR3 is TGCGCCAGCAGCCAAGACGCGTCCCGGAGACAGGGGAGGAGGGAGCAGTACTTC. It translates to CASSQDASRRQGRREQYF.

CDR3 sequence (DNA): TGCAGTGCCTCCGCCCCACAGGGGAATAATGAAAAACTGTTTTTT. Translated: CSASAPQGNNEKLFF. The V and J genes are TRBV20-1 and TRBJ1-4; 7 nucleotides agree with TRBD1. CDR1 is DFQATT and CDR2 is SNEGSKA in the germline V gene (reference sequence). The CDR3 loop spans 15 amino acids. V lost 6 bases and J lost 4; bases outside the gene matches: 11.

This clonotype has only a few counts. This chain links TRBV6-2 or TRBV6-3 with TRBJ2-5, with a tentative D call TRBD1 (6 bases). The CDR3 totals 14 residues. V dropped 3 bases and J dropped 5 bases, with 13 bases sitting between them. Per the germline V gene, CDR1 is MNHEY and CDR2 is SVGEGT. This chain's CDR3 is CASSYGDIGETQYF. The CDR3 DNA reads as TGTGCCAGCAGTTATGGGGACATCGGTGAGACCCAGTACTTC.

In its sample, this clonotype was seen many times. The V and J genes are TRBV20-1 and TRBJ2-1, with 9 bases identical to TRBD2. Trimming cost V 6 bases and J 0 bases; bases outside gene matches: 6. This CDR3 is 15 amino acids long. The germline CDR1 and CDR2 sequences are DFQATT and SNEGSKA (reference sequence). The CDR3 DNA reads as TGCAGTGCCTTAGCGGGGGAAAGCTCCTACAATGAGCAGTTCTTC. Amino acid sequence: CSALAGESSYNEQFF.

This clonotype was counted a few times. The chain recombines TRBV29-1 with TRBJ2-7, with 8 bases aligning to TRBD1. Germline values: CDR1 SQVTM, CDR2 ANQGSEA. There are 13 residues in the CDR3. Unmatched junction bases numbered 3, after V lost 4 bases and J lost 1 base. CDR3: CSVARTGSYEQYF. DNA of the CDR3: TGCAGCGTTGCCCGGACAGGGTCCTACGAGCAGTACTTC.

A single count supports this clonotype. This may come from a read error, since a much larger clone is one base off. CDR3 loop: CSARDWDRVLYEQFF. As DNA, the CDR3 is TGCAGTGCTAGAGATTGGGACAGGGTGTTGTATGAGCAGTTCTTC. The chain links TRBV20-1 to TRBJ2-1; 9 bases align to TRBD1. The germline gives CDR1 DFQATT, CDR2 SNEGSKA (reference sequence). There are 15 residues in the CDR3. V lost 0 bases, J lost 8 bases, and 8 bases stayed unmatched.